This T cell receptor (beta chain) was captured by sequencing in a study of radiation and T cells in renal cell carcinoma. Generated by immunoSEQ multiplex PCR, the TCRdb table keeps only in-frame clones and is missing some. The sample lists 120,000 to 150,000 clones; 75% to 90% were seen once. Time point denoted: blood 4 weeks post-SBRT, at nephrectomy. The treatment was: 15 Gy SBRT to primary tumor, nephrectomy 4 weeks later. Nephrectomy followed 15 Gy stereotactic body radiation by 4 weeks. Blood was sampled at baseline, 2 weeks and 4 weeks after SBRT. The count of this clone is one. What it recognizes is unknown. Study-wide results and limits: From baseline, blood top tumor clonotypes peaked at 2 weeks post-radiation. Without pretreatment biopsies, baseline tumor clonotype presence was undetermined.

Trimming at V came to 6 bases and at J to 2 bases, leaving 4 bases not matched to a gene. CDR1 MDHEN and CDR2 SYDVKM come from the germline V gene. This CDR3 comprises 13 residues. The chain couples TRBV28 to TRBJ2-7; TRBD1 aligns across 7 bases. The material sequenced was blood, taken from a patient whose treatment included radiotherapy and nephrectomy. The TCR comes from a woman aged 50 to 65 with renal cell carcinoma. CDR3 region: CASSLTGPYEQYF. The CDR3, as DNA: TGTGCCAGCAGCCTGACAGGGCCCTACGAGCAGTACTTC. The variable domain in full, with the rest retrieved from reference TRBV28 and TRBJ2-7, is DVKVTQSSRYLVKRTGEKVFLECVQDMDHENMFWYRQDPGLGLRLIYFSYDVKMKEKGDIPEGYSVSREKKERFSLILESASTNQTSMYLCASSLTGPYEQYFGPGTRLTVT.